Presented here are 21 T cell receptor beta chains from one specimen sequenced in a study of T-cell memory formation after mild COVID-19. TCRdb reprocessed the 5' RACE reads with MiXCR, giving one entry per CDR3 protein. The data contain fewer than 400,000 distinct CDR3 sequences, roughly 15% of them singletons. The sequencing sample was made of PBMCs or a T cell subset sorted from them (not recorded which). These receptors originate from a man younger than 35 who had mild COVID-19 (a few samples of this study predate the infection). Cell type and time point are not known.

The chain carries TRBV6-5 and TRBJ1-1; 7 bases align to TRBD1. J was trimmed by 4 bases and V by 2 bases; bases with no gene match: 7. The CDR3 has 15 amino acids. Germline lookup yields CDR1 MNHEY and CDR2 SVGAGI. CDR3 residues: CASSYSRQGLTEAFF. The CDR3 DNA follows: TGTGCCAGCAGTTACAGCAGACAGGGCCTCACTGAAGCTTTCTTT.

This chain uses TRBV9 with TRBJ2-1; perhaps TRBD2 as D (7 bases). V was clipped by 0 bases and J by 9 bases, with 19 bases between them. Germline V gives CDR1 SGDLS, CDR2 YYNGEE. This CDR3 comprises 16 residues. The CDR3 sequence: CASSVAEWGPGGEQFF. The CDR3 region has the DNA TGTGCCAGCAGCGTAGCCGAGTGGGGGCCGGGAGGTGAGCAGTTCTTC. The whole variable domain, remainder taken from reference TRBV9 and TRBJ2-1, is DSGVTQTPKHLITATGQRVTLRCSPRSGDLSVYWYQQSLDQGLQFLIQYYNGEERAKGNILERFSAQQFPDLHSELNLSSLELGDSALYFCASSVAEWGPGGEQFFGPGTRLTVL.

The table lists this clonotype with a few counts. This chain joins TRBV13 and TRBJ2-6; possible D gene TRBD2, 6 bases. Looked up from germline, CDR1 is PRHDT and CDR2 is FYEKMQ (reference sequence). This CDR3 spans 15 amino acids. V gave up 8 bases and J gave up 0 bases, with 11 bases separating them. The CDR3 is CASEPGGSGANVLTF. CDR3 sequence (DNA): TGTGCCAGCGAGCCCGGGGGCTCTGGGGCCAACGTCCTGACTTTC.

In nucleotides, the CDR3 is TGTGCCAGCAGCTTGGGGACTAGCGGGTACACAGATACGCAGTATTTT. It yields the protein CASSLGTSGYTDTQYF. The chain links TRBV7-2 to TRBJ2-3; 12 nucleotides agree with TRBD2. The CDR3 spans 16 residues. Germline trimming cut 3 bases from V and 2 bases from J; bases unmatched to any gene: 3. The germline CDR1 and CDR2 sequences are SGHTA and FQGNSA.

This clonotype came up many times. The chain joins TRBV7-2 to TRBJ2-4; TRBD2 aligns across 9 bases. The V and J ends lost 1 base and 9 bases, in that order; junction bases with no gene match: 19. This CDR3 spans 19 amino acids. Looked up from germline, CDR1 is SGHTA and CDR2 is FQGNSA. The CDR3 DNA follows: TGTGCCAGCAGCTTAGGGTCCGGACTAGCGAGCTTCACCGGTGGCATTCAGTACTTC. The encoded protein is CASSLGSGLASFTGGIQYF.

This clonotype was seen only once. The chain recombines TRBV11-3 with TRBJ2-5; tentative D call: TRBD1 (7 bases). The V and J ends lost 5 bases and 4 bases respectively, with 14 bases between them. Germline V gene data show CDR1 as SGHNT and CDR2 as YENEEA. This CDR3 contains 14 residues. DNA of the CDR3: TGTGCCAGCAGCCCCCAGGGGGGTTTAGAGACCCAGTACTTC. Protein: CASSPQGGLETQYF.

This clonotype was seen more than once but under ten times. The chain carries TRBV6-1 and TRBJ1-6; D call uncertain. Per the germline V gene, CDR1 is MNHNS and CDR2 is SASEGT. The CDR3 is 16 amino acids. Trimming stripped 5 bases from V and 8 bases from J, with 19 bases between. The CDR3 sequence: CASSHGTGFVDSPLHF. The CDR3 coding sequence is TGTGCCAGCAGTCACGGAACCGGCTTCGTGGATTCACCCCTCCACTTT.

This rearrangement joins TRBV7-2 to TRBJ1-1, with TRBD1 identical over 7 bases. V was clipped by 3 bases and J by 6 bases; unmatched bases: 10. This CDR3 region has 15 residues. Germline CDR1 reads SGHTA; CDR2 reads FQGNSA. The CDR3 DNA is TGTGCCAGCAGCTTCGGAGACAGGGCGGTGGCTGAAGCTTTCTTT. Translating it yields CASSFGDRAVAEAFF. The full variable domain, rest sourced from reference TRBV7-2 and TRBJ1-1, is GAGVSQSPSNKVTEKGKDVELRCDPISGHTALYWYRQSLGQGLEFLIYFQGNSAPDKSGLPSDRFSAERTGGSVSTLTIQRTQQEDSAVYLCASSFGDRAVAEAFFGQGTRLTVV.

Many counts were recorded for this clonotype. The rearrangement uses TRBV6-2 or TRBV6-3 and TRBJ2-1; possible D gene TRBD2, 6 bases. This CDR3 region has 16 residues. CDR1 MNHEY and CDR2 SVGEGT come from the germline V gene. V lost 6 bases and J lost 0, with 15 bases in between. This chain's CDR3 is CASSPWSGLSYNEQFF. CDR3 nucleotides: TGTGCCAGCAGCCCATGGAGCGGGCTCTCCTACAATGAGCAGTTCTTC.

The V gene is TRBV5-1, the J gene TRBJ2-6; 7 nucleotides align to TRBD1. Germline V lookup: CDR1 SGHRS, CDR2 YFSETQ. V shed 3 bases and J 11 bases; nucleotides not matched to a gene: 5. The length of the CDR3 is 13 residues. The CDR3 nucleotides read TGCGCCAGCAGCTCAACAGGGGATTACGTCCTGACTTTC. Translating it yields CASSSTGDYVLTF. The full variable domain, completed using reference TRBV5-1 and TRBJ2-6, is KAGVTQTPRYLIKTRGQQVTLSCSPISGHRSVSWYQQTPGQGLQFLFEYFSETQRNKGNFPGRFSGRQFSNSRSEMNVSTLELGDSALYLCASSSTGDYVLTFGAGSRLTVL.

The chain combines TRBV6-5 with TRBJ2-2; 7 nucleotides agree with TRBD1. This CDR3 spans 19 amino acids. Trimming removed 7 bases from V and 0 bases from J; junction bases left unmatched: 17. Germline V gene sequence: CDR1 MNHEY, CDR2 SVGAGI. This CDR3 is CASTWQLLPGGTNTGELFF. The CDR3 region has the DNA TGTGCCAGCACTTGGCAGTTGCTTCCAGGGGGTACGAACACCGGGGAGCTGTTTTTT.

This clonotype was seen a handful of times. The chain is built from TRBV10-3 and TRBJ2-1; TRBD1 matches at 7 bases. The CDR3 contains 14 residues. Germline values: CDR1 ENHRY, CDR2 SYGVKD. Unmatched junction bases numbered 8, after V lost 6 bases and J lost 6 bases. The CDR3 sequence: CAIRVGGGGNEQFF. The CDR3 nucleotides are TGTGCCATCAGAGTAGGGGGCGGTGGCAATGAGCAGTTCTTC.

This clonotype was counted at least ten times. The chain recombines TRBV5-1 with TRBJ2-1, with D possibly matching TRBD1 (6 bases). This CDR3 region has 12 residues. Germline CDR1 and CDR2: SGHRS and YFSETQ. Trimming took off 4 bases at V and 7 bases at J, with 9 bases between the two ends. This chain's CDR3 is CASSLQGNEQFF. Written as DNA, the CDR3 is TGCGCCAGCAGCCTCCAGGGGAATGAGCAGTTCTTC. The whole variable domain, remainder taken from reference TRBV5-1 and TRBJ2-1, is KAGVTQTPRYLIKTRGQQVTLSCSPISGHRSVSWYQQTPGQGLQFLFEYFSETQRNKGNFPGRFSGRQFSNSRSEMNVSTLELGDSALYLCASSLQGNEQFFGPGTRLTVL.

The genes are TRBV7-8 and TRBJ2-7, with 7 bases that match TRBD1. V dropped 4 bases and J dropped 4; count of bases not matched to a gene: 4. CDR1 is SGHVS and CDR2 is FQNEAQ in the germline V gene. The CDR3 has 13 residues. The CDR3 loop is CASSSMGQYEQYV. The CDR3 DNA sequence: TGTGCCAGCAGCTCAATGGGACAGTACGAGCAGTACGTC.

This clonotype occurred many times. V is TRBV7-9 and J is TRBJ2-1; 7 nucleotides agree with TRBD1. Unmatched junction bases numbered 3, after V lost 4 bases and J lost 6 bases. The CDR3 length is 13 residues. The germline V gene encodes CDR1 SEHNR and CDR2 FQNEAQ (reference sequence). The CDR3 DNA is TGTGCCAGCAGCTCATACAGGGGCAATGAGCAGTTCTTC. Translated: CASSSYRGNEQFF.

At least ten counts were recorded for this clonotype. The chain employs TRBV19 and TRBJ1-2; D is unclear. V was trimmed by 5 bases and J by 6 bases, leaving 13 bases between them. This CDR3 region has 13 residues. CDR1 and CDR2 (germline): LNHDA, SQIVND (reference sequence). The CDR3 spells CASSDRKRDGYTF. The CDR3 DNA reads TGTGCCAGTAGTGATCGGAAGCGGGATGGCTACACCTTC.

Only a few counts were recorded for this clonotype. The V and J genes are TRBV12-3 or TRBV12-4 and TRBJ1-6; D is unclear. The V end lost 3 bases, the J end lost 7 bases, and 16 bases lay between the germline ends. The CDR3 covers 16 residues. CDR3 bases: TGTGCCAGCAGTTTGTCCCTGGGTAGGGTAAATTCACCCCTCCACTTT. It is translated as CASSLSLGRVNSPLHF.

The chain couples TRBV3-1 to TRBJ2-5, with D maybe TRBD1 (6 bases). The CDR3 extends over 13 amino acids. CDR1 is LGHDT, CDR2 YNNKEL, per germline (reference sequence). Trimming took 3 bases from V and 5 from J, leaving 10 bases between them. CDR3 sequence: CASSHPQGETQYF. For the CDR3, the DNA is TGTGCCAGCAGCCATCCCCAGGGGGAGACCCAGTACTTC.

The chain carries TRBV7-2 and TRBJ2-3; no definite D call. The CDR3 is 12 amino acids. Germline V lookup: CDR1 SGHTA, CDR2 FQGNSA. Trimming cost V 5 bases and J 8 bases, with 11 bases left between them. The CDR3 DNA is TGTGCCAGCAGCCTATCCGAAGGTACGCAGTATTTT. It encodes CASSLSEGTQYF.

This clonotype was recorded a few times. The rearrangement joins TRBV29-1 to TRBJ2-7; D remains unclear. V was pared by 5 bases and J by 7 bases, with 12 bases between. Germline lookup yields CDR1 SQVTM and CDR2 ANQGSEA. CDR3 length: 11 residues. This CDR3 reads CSVKEMGEQYF. The CDR3 coding sequence is TGCAGCGTTAAGGAAATGGGGGAGCAGTACTTC.

The chain links TRBV6-5 to TRBJ2-2; 8 nucleotides line up with TRBD2. Germline V gene data show CDR1 as MNHEY and CDR2 as SVGAGI. This CDR3 region has 16 residues. The V gene end was trimmed by 6 bases and the J gene end by 2 bases; junction bases not matched to a gene: 8. CDR3 bases: TGTGCCAGCAGCCCCGGAGCGGGGGCCAACACCGGGGAGCTGTTTTTT. Translating it yields CASSPGAGANTGELFF.